This passage covers 16 T cell receptor beta chains from one sample sequenced in a study of radiation and T cells in renal cell carcinoma. Produced via immunoSEQ multiplex PCR; TCRdb's table is partial and in-frame only. The repertoire has about 49,000 clones, approximately 80% of them found once; the top ten carry around 28%. Specified time point: blood 2 weeks post-SBRT. Regarding treatment: 15 Gy SBRT to primary tumor, nephrectomy 4 weeks later. The specimen comprised blood, sampled from a patient whose treatment included radiotherapy and nephrectomy. The receptors shown here come from a woman in her seventies with renal cell carcinoma.

The table lists this clone with a count of one. This sequence joins TRBV10-3 and TRBJ1-1; D not resolved. V was clipped by 8 bases and J by 7 bases, with 11 bases between them. The V gene's germline CDR1 is ENHRY and CDR2 SYGVKD. The CDR3 contains 11 residues. The CDR3 DNA reads as TGTGCCATCGGAACGGGCAGTGAAGCTTTCTTT. Its translation is CAIGTGSEAFF.

This clone has only one observation. The chain couples TRBV29-1 to TRBJ2-7, with 9 bases matching TRBD1. The CDR3 covers 13 residues. The ends lost 7 bases at V and 4 bases at J; junction bases unmatched: 8. The germline V gene encodes CDR1 SQVTM and CDR2 ANQGSEA. CDR3 protein: CSASGQGSYEQYF. In nucleotides, the CDR3 is TGCAGCGCAAGCGGACAGGGGTCGTACGAGCAGTACTTC.

The V and J genes are TRBV5-1 and TRBJ1-2; 8 positions agree with TRBD1. The CDR3 runs to 15 residues. Germline CDR1 reads SGHRS; CDR2 reads YFSETQ. V lost 3 bases and J lost 3; bases outside the gene matches: 7. CDR3 residues: CASSSTGQVDYGYTF. The CDR3 DNA reads TGCGCCAGCAGCTCGACGGGACAGGTGGACTATGGCTACACCTTC.

The chain uses TRBV5-4 and TRBJ2-7; 7 bases match TRBD2. The V gene end was trimmed by 4 bases and the J gene end by 6 bases; junction bases not matched to a gene: 10. CDR3 length: 14 residues. Germline CDR1 is SGHNT and CDR2 is YYREEE (reference sequence). CDR3 protein: CASSLPGLPSEQYF. The CDR3 DNA follows: TGTGCCAGCAGCCTCCCGGGACTACCTTCCGAGCAGTACTTC.

J is TRBJ1-1 and V is TRBV9; the D gene is possibly TRBD1 (5 bases). Germline V gives CDR1 SGDLS, CDR2 YYNGEE. The V and J ends lost 2 bases and 1 base respectively, with 9 bases between them. This CDR3 region has 14 residues. The CDR3 nucleotides are TGTGCCAGCAGCGTGCGGGGCTCGAACACTGAAGCTTTCTTT. Residues: CASSVRGSNTEAFF. The entire variable domain, with the rest obtained from reference TRBV9 and TRBJ1-1, is as follows: DSGVTQTPKHLITATGQRVTLRCSPRSGDLSVYWYQQSLDQGLQFLIQYYNGEERAKGNILERFSAQQFPDLHSELNLSSLELGDSALYFCASSVRGSNTEAFFGQGTRLTVV.

The J gene is TRBJ1-3, the V gene TRBV10-3, with a tentative D call TRBD1 (6 bases). The CDR3 is 13 residues long. V was shortened by 9 bases and J by 4 bases, with 13 bases between the two germline ends. Germline V CDR1 and CDR2: ENHRY, SYGVKD. The CDR3 coding sequence is TGTGCCATTCCGGGGGGCGACGGAAACACCATATATTTT. Protein sequence: CAIPGGDGNTIYF.

V is TRBV6-6 and J is TRBJ1-2; D unresolved. The CDR3 has 15 amino acids. Trimming took 0 bases from V and 0 from J, leaving 8 bases between them. Germline-derived CDR1 and CDR2 are MNHNY and SVGAGI (reference sequence). CDR3 in DNA: TGTGCCAGCAGTTACTCGAAGCAGACTAACTATGGCTACACCTTC. Residues: CASSYSKQTNYGYTF.

The chain uses TRBV5-1 and TRBJ2-5; 14 nucleotides align to TRBD2. Unmatched junction bases numbered 9, after V lost 9 bases and J lost 5 bases. Germline V gene sequence: CDR1 SGHRS, CDR2 YFSETQ. The CDR3 loop spans 15 amino acids. The CDR3 region is CATSTSGGAGETQYF. The CDR3, as DNA: TGCGCCACCTCGACTAGCGGGGGGGCAGGGGAGACCCAGTACTTC.

The gene calls are TRBV6-5 and TRBJ2-7, with 7 bases identical to TRBD1. Germline V CDR1 and CDR2: MNHEY, SVGAGI. Germline trimming cut 6 bases from V and 3 bases from J; bases unmatched to any gene: 11. This CDR3 has 15 amino acids. The CDR3: CASRERQGYFYEQYF. CDR3 in DNA: TGTGCCAGCAGGGAACGACAGGGATATTTCTACGAGCAGTACTTC.

The V gene is TRBV2, the J gene TRBJ1-2; D gene unclear. CDR1 SNHLY and CDR2 FYNNEI come from the germline V gene. The CDR3 contains 14 residues. Trimming removed 1 base at V and 5 bases at J, with 11 bases between. Here the CDR3 DNA reads TGTGCCAGCAGTGAAGGCCAAGAAGGGTATGGCTACACCTTC. Protein sequence: CASSEGQEGYGYTF.

The rearrangement joins TRBV29-1 to TRBJ2-1, with 12 bases fitting TRBD2. Losses at the gene ends were 6 bases for V and 6 bases for J; bases not matched to a gene: 24. The CDR3 sequence is 20 residues long. Germline CDR1 SQVTM, CDR2 ANQGSEA. The CDR3 DNA reads TGCAGCGTGTCCGGGAGGGGGCGCCCGGCTAGCGGGAGGGCCGGCAATGAGCAGTTCTTC. The encoded protein is CSVSGRGRPASGRAGNEQFF.

V usage is TRBV4-1 and J usage is TRBJ1-3; no reliable D call. With 1 base removed from V and 0 bases from J, the gap between germline ends came to 7 bases. The germline V gene has CDR1 MGHRA and CDR2 YSYEKL. CDR3 length: 15 amino acids. CDR3 region: CASSQGHISGNTIYF. The CDR3 region has the DNA TGCGCCAGCAGCCAAGGACATATCTCTGGAAACACCATATATTTT.

CDR3 nucleotides: TGTGCCACCAGCAGAGATGGACAAGGCAATCAGCCCCAGCATTTT. Residues: CATSRDGQGNQPQHF. The rearrangement links TRBV15 to TRBJ1-5; tentative D call: TRBD1 (5 bases). Germline CDR1 reads LNHNV; CDR2 reads YYDKDF (reference sequence). The CDR3 sequence is 15 residues long. V dropped 0 bases and J dropped 2 bases, with 8 bases sitting between them. The entire variable domain, with the rest obtained from reference TRBV15 and TRBJ1-5, is as follows: DAMVIQNPRYQVTQFGKPVTLSCSQTLNHNVMYWYQQKSSQAPKLLFHYYDKDFNNEADTPDNFQSRRPNTSFCFLDIRSPGLGDTAMYLCATSRDGQGNQPQHFGDGTRLSIL.

This chain links TRBV29-1 with TRBJ2-1; TRBD2 matches at 9 bases. The J segment lost 0 bases and the V segment lost 6 bases, leaving 6 bases of the junction unmatched. This CDR3 spans 15 amino acids. Per the germline V gene, CDR1 is SQVTM and CDR2 is ANQGSEA. CDR3 region: CSVRGGAGSYNEQFF. In DNA, the CDR3 is TGCAGCGTCCGCGGGGGGGCCGGCTCCTACAATGAGCAGTTCTTC.

J is TRBJ2-5 and V is TRBV2; tentative D call: TRBD1 (5 bases). The J call could be wrong; TRBJ2-7 is a better fit for the DNA end. The CDR3 has 12 amino acids. CDR1 SNHLY and CDR2 FYNNEI come from the germline V gene. CDR3 nucleotides: TGTGCCAGCAGTGAGGGGCTCTACGAGCAGTACTTC. It encodes CASSEGLYEQYF.

The chain combines TRBV6-5 with TRBJ2-1; 7 positions match TRBD1. CDR1 and CDR2 from the germline V gene are MNHEY and SVGAGI. The CDR3 has 15 residues. Trimming at V came to 0 bases and at J to 5 bases, leaving 4 bases not matched to a gene. DNA of the CDR3: TGTGCCAGCAGTTACTCGATCACAGGGGACAATGAGCAGTTCTTC. The encoded protein is CASSYSITGDNEQFF.